This T cell receptor (beta chain) originates from a study of cytomegalovirus exposure and HLA in healthy donors (dated by TCRdb to the late 2010s). Regarding the study in general: According to an earlier analysis of several hundred of the donors, about 170 million T cells yielded 117 million unique TCR beta sequences and about 280 Gb of sequence data. An early release that covered more than 550 HLA-typed donors contained approximately 300 gigabases of sequencing data and around 80 million unique TCR sequences. The genetic ancestry cluster associated with self-reported Caucasian donors included 80% to 90% of the 398 genotyped donors. The study aimed to test whether signatures of past pathogen exposure could be identified by cataloging public T cell receptors. The T cell repertoires of several hundred subjects were profiled by immunosequencing and related to cytomegalovirus serostatus. In addition to the first cohort of several hundred subjects, a separate validation cohort of 130 or so different subjects was used. The study combined high-throughput TCR immunosequencing, statistical association of individual TCRs with disease status, and machine learning to predict cytomegalovirus infection status. To study patterns of TCR occurrence, a later analysis re-analyzed previously published TCR beta repertoires from 650 to 750 donors and added high-resolution HLA genotyping. The later analysis used no new phenotypic data to find candidate immune exposures, relying instead on TCR beta sequences and their occurrence across donors. An earlier analysis of nearly 600 of the donors applied high-throughput TCR beta sequencing to assess whether each TCR beta V gene segment acted as functional or pseudogenic. Donor age, sex, ethnicity and CMV serostatus were compiled together with the repertoire data. Genome-wide SNP genotypes for about 65% of the 666 donors were used in a later genetic analysis, which treated that subset as a discovery cohort. All discovery cohort repertoires had been generated using a single sequencing platform. HLA typing included class I and class II loci at four-digit resolution. The number of donors typed differed by locus, with roughly 620-630 for A, B, C, DRB1 and DQB1, around 560 for DQA1, nearly 610 for DPA1, and over 400 for DPB1. A handful of DR-DQ haplotypes were handled as single units for association and clustering because linkage in the cohort was strong. Across under 500 genotyped donors of the cohort, an average of about 240,000 unique TCR beta nucleotide sequences per donor were sequenced, and 15% to 20% of those sequences were non-productive. Here is what the overall study found, with its caveats: At a false discovery rate of 0.05, a later analysis linked under 20,000 TCR beta sequences to specific HLA alleles. Correlated functional status among segregating V segments might reflect linkage disequilibrium, but an unknown experimental factor could not be ruled out. In vitro tests confirmed that a few of the cytomegalovirus-associated TCR beta chains recognize cytomegalovirus antigens. In a later analysis, most CMV-associated TCR beta chains were found to appear HLA-restricted, with HLA associations seemingly driven largely by CMV exposure. The study listed 170 or so TCR beta chains as associated with cytomegalovirus. The cohort was sequenced for TCR beta chains only, and without alpha or paired-chain data the features that could be detected were limited. CMV serostatus was the only immune exposure information available for the cohort. A group of highly shared sequence variants was considered likely to be a technical artifact of the sequencing pipeline. A further reported finding was that TCR beta sequences accurately predicted the HLA-A and HLA-B alleles for most subjects in the first cohort. Because HLA typing was missing for some donors at each locus, association tests included only the typed subset. Some IMGT-functional V segments, including TRBV6-2 and TRBV6-3, could not be told apart with the 87-base-pair reads, so those segments were excluded. In a later analysis, several top co-occurrence clusters were reported to appear linked to parvovirus B19, influenza, CMV and Epstein-Barr virus. A later genetic analysis reported fewer N-insertions in productive TCRs among donors in an Asian-associated ancestry cluster than the roughly 720-donor mean. Sequencing depth was assumed to be roughly uniform across donors in the presence/absence analyses, though that assumption may not hold. V-gene and J-gene trimming of TCR beta chains was associated with a missense DCLRE1C variant in a later genetic analysis, and the association was replicated in an independent cohort. Strong co-occurrence of HLA alleles, especially DR and DQ, made assigning TCR associations to individual alleles difficult. In an earlier analysis of some 640 of the donors, most TCR beta V segments were observed in productive rearrangements about 90% or about 30% of the time, broadly matching IMGT annotations. The classifier was reported to diagnose cytomegalovirus status with high specificity and sensitivity in both the original cohort and the validation cohort. Across donors, most TCR sequences were observed very rarely, whereas some public TCRs were present in many individuals. It was suggested by the authors that the approach could potentially be generalized to other disease states and immunological phenotypes. In a later analysis, HLA-associated TCR beta chains were found to be more clonally expanded and to have lower generation probabilities than equally common non-associated chains. Because counts were too low, some 17 rarely observed V segments, including chromosome 9 orphons, were left out of the earlier analysis of about 500 of the donors. A later analysis found that TCR association rates varied across HLA loci, with DRB1 alleles showing the most associated TCRs and HLA-C alleles the fewest.

In total, roughly 670 healthy bone marrow donors made up the cohort. Cohort members were all nominally healthy when sampled, although unrecorded immune exposures were likely present. The donor was CMV seronegative and belonged to the group of more than 300 seronegative cohort members. Each donor provided a peripheral blood sample, and peripheral blood mononuclear cells were used for TCR beta sequencing. The Qiagen DNeasy Blood Extraction Kit was used to extract genomic DNA from the blood cell samples. Its CDR3 holds 15 amino acids, cysteine through phenylalanine. Just the 45-base CDR3 DNA is kept, in frame starting at base 1. V loses 2 bases, J loses 0 bases, and the germline ends lie 9 bases apart. CDR1 and CDR2 are drawn from the germline V gene: MRHNA, SNTAGT. Note on this clone: Its target antigen remains unknown. No much larger clone exists at a distance of one base, and base qualities are not known.

Libraries were made using the immunoSEQ multiplex PCR assay. A mixture of 60 forward primers for TCR Vbeta segments and 13 reverse primers for TCR Jbeta segments was used in the multiplex PCR. Amplification of the CDR3 region of rearranged TCR beta genes was performed with a multiplex PCR assay on genomic DNA. The Illumina HiSeq System was used to sequence the amplified TCR beta libraries as 87-base-pair reads. The original pipeline was this. Across the 500 to 850 repertoires, a later analysis counted tens of millions of unique TCR beta chains, around 11 million of which were shared by at least two donors. Raw reads were error-corrected and collapsed into unique sequences with a nearest-neighbor algorithm that merged closely related sequences to remove PCR and sequencing errors. V, D and J gene segments were assigned by aligning CDR3 sequences to IMGT reference sequences. For a sequence to be retained, at least a six-nucleotide match to both a V gene segment and a J gene segment was required. Rearrangements were classified as productive when the CDR3 lacked stop codons and remained in frame with V and J, and all other rearrangements were classified as non-productive. Following IMGT convention, CDR3 was defined as the stretch from the second conserved V-encoded cysteine to the conserved J-encoded phenylalanine. The earlier analysis of 587 of the donors excluded sequences that lacked an unambiguous match to a single V gene segment. An earlier analysis of over 450 of the donors classified V segments as functional when productive rearrangements were above 56.7% and as segregating when the standard deviation between donors was above 5%. A statistical classification framework was built for diagnosing cytomegalovirus status from the catalog of TCR beta chain sequences. In a later analysis, TCR nucleotide sequences were compared against IMGT/GENE-DB human TR gene sequences so that V and J genes could be assigned. The TCRdist pipeline was used in a later analysis to assign CDR3 sequences and most-parsimonious VDJ recombination scenarios. In a later analysis, each TCR beta chain was defined by its CDR3 amino acid sequence together with its V-gene family, and reads without a unique V-gene family were excluded. As a way to deal with suspected cross-contamination and a sequencing artifact, a later analysis dropped nearly 600 nucleotide sequences that were highly shared and had low generation probability. For each public chain, a later analysis derived a clonal expansion index from normalized ranks of inferred template counts within each repertoire. In a later analysis, generation probabilities were computed with a VDJ recombination model fitted to out-of-frame rearrangements, and the resulting probabilities were checked against IGoR. In a later analysis, hypergeometric tests were used to score TCR-TCR, TCR-HLA and TCR-CMV co-occurrence, with a repertoire-size bias correction applied to TCR pairs. In a later analysis, false discovery rates were estimated by permuting HLA or CMV assignments 20 times. In a later analysis, co-occurring TCRs were grouped using DBSCAN, with TCRdist sequence similarity added in when clustering inside HLA-allele-positive subsets. Repertoires with fewer than 30,000 or more than 120,000 public chains were left out of co-occurrence clustering, as were four to six repertoires with anomalous nucleotide sharing. Here the immuneACCESS table is served through TCRdb, limited to in-frame sequences with V and J called. Missing clones are a known gap in these copies; in checked studies unresolved V genes cover under half, and the rest lacks a known reason. V and J calls and clone size are given by that table; D and trimming were obtained from the DNA. Counted in this sample were over 75,000 clones; about 80% of them appeared once. Just over 0.75% of the sample belongs to the ten largest clones.

Specimen: PBMCs. This receptor was identified in a woman aged 60-75 years in good health and CMV-seronegative. The sequence is built from TRBV6-4 and TRBJ2-3; possibly the D gene is TRBD2, per 6 matching bases. The nucleotides read TGTGCCAGCAGTGACGGTAGCGGAAGCACAGATACGCAGTATTTT. Translation gives CASSDGSGSTDTQYF.